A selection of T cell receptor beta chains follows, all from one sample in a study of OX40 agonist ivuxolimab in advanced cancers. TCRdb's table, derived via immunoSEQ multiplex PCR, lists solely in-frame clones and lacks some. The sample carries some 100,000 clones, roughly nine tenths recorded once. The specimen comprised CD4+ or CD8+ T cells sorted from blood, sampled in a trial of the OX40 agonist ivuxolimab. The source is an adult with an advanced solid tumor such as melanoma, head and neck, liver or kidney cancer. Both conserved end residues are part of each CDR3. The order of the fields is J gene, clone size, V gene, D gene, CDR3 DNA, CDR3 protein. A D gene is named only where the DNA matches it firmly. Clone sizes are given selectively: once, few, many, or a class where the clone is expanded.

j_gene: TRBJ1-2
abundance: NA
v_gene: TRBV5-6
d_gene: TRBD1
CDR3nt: TGTGCCAGCAGCTTGACGGGACAGGGACAGTGGGGCTACACCTTC
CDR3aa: CASSLTGQGQWGYTF

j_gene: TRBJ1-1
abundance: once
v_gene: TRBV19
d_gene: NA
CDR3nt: TGTGCCAGTACCTATAGGTGGCAAATGAACACTGAAGCTTTCTTT
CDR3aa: CASTYRWQMNTEAFF

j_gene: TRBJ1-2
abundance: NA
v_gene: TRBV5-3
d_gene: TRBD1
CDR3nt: TGTGCCAGAAGCCCGAGTTGGGACAGGGACCCTAACTATGGCTACACCTTC
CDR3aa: CARSPSWDRDPNYGYTF

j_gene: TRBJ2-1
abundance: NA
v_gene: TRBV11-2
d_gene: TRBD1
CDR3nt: TGTGCCAGCAGCCCAACGGACAGGCTGAATGAGCAGTTCTTC
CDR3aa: CASSPTDRLNEQFF

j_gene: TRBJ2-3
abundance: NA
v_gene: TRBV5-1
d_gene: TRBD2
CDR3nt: TGCGCCAGCAGCTCTAGCGGGGCTTTTACTTCTAGCACAGATACGCAGTATTTT
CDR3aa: CASSSSGAFTSSTDTQYF

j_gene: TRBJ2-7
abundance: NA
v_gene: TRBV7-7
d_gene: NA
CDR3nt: TGTGCTAGCAGCCCTACTCCGGGACCTATTTACGAGCAGTACTTC
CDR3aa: CASSPTPGPIYEQYF

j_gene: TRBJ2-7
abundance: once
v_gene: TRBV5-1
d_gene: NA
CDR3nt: TGCGCCAGCTCCCCCCCCCGGGACGGAAACCTCATAGTCTCCTACGAGCAGTACTTC
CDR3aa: CASSPPRDGNLIVSYEQYF

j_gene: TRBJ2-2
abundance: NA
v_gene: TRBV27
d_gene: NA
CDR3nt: TGTGCCAGCAGTTTTAGCGAAACAGGGGAGCTGTTTTTT
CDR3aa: CASSFSETGELFF

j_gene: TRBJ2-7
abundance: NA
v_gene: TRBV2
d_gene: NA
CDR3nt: TGTGCCAGCAGTGAAGGAGTACTGGGGCAGTACTTC
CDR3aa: CASSEGVLGQYF

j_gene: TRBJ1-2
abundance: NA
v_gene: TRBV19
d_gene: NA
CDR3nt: TGTGCCACCTCCTCAACCGGGACATACTATGGCTACACCTTC
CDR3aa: CATSSTGTYYGYTF

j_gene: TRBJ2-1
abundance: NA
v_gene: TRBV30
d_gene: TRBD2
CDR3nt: TGTGCCTGGTCTACCGGGACTAGCGGGACCGATGAGCAGTTCTTC
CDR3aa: CAWSTGTSGTDEQFF